Sequencing of this T cell receptor (beta chain) was carried out in a study of shared clonotypes between healthy human individuals (dated by TCRdb to 2018 to 2021). About the study as a whole: Three men and a couple of women, aged 18 to 49 years, made up the cohort. For each donor, three plates each were used for CD4 naive and CD4 memory, two plates were used for CD8 naive, and one plate was used for CD8 memory. The study deeply sequenced blood TCR repertoires of about 5 healthy adults to estimate repertoire size and the extent of clonotype sharing between individuals. Different laboratories and diverse techniques were used to prepare libraries and sequence TCR repertoires, to increase sequencing depth and limit assay-specific biases. Between about 0.9 and 9 billion PBMCs per donor were obtained by leukapheresis. Findings and caveats that apply to the study as a whole: Pairwise subsampling indicated that sequencing depth was expected to affect the degree of clonotype sharing among donors. Estimated clonotype richness was generally larger for naive than for memory subsets. Even with the large sequencing depth, rarefaction of the sorted-subset datasets indicated that sequencing was incomplete. The genetic and exposure-history diversity represented was limited by the small number of donors. Sampling was limited to blood, and TCR repertoires in tissue likely differ from TCR repertoires in blood. Compared with non-shared clonotypes, clonotypes shared by all four sorted-subset donors had higher generation probabilities. Across a handful of donors, about 5.2% of naive CD4, approximately 3.6% of naive CD8, 2.3% of memory CD4, and about 0.44% of memory CD8 clonotypes were shared.

The CDR3 starts with the cysteine, ends with the phenylalanine, and has 14 residues. Only the CDR3 region is kept as DNA, spanning 42 bases read in frame from base 1. Compared with germline, V lacks 2 bases and J lacks 5 bases; bases without a gene match: 3. The germline V gene yields SGHRS for CDR1 and YFSETQ for CDR2. Donors were healthy HIV-negative adults with no recently reported acute infections or vaccinations. All donors were Caucasian adults living in Nashville, Tennessee, USA. Magnetic negative selection was used to enrich CD4+ T cells, after which naive cells were positively selected on CD45RA and the negative fraction became the memory subset. After blood collection by leukapheresis, PBMCs were isolated using Ficoll-Histopaque density gradient centrifugation and then cryopreserved in the vapor phase of liquid nitrogen. Analytical flow cytometry was used to check the purity and quantity of each magnetically sorted T cell population. From each sorted fraction, genomic DNA was isolated and quantified by UV absorbance on a Nanodrop 2000c.

Using the deep immunoSEQ assay, multiplex PCR amplified TCR CDR3 regions from genomic DNA. For each cell subset, the extracted genomic DNA was distributed evenly across all wells of several immunoSEQ 96-well plates, and each plate served as one replicate. Each replicate PCR for sorted subsets received about 180 ng genomic DNA, equal to 28,000 or so T cell genomes. Purified libraries were quantified with a Qubit 3.0 fluorometer, sized on a Bioanalyzer 2100, and re-quantified with the KAPA Library Quantification kit. Each immunoSEQ 96-well plate was sequenced on its own single-read 150-cycle Illumina NextSeq 550 flow cell. Turning to the authors' computational methods: The immunoSEQ output contained only junctional sequences without quality scores, so filtering could not match that applied to full-length reads. To assign V/J genes and CDR3, sequences were annotated using PyIR, a Python wrapper for IgBLAST v1.9, with IMGT germline references. Any read was removed if the V/J assignment was weak (E-value above 1e-6), the CDR3 was missing, or the read contained stop codons, out-of-frame junctions, or ambiguous translated residues. V3J clonotypes were defined as sequences sharing the same inferred V gene, J gene, and CDR3 amino acid sequence. Percentage overlap between repertoires was calculated by dividing the number of shared unique clonotypes by the size of the smaller repertoire. Repertoire richness was assessed with RTK rarefaction, the Chao1 estimator, and Recon v2.1 estimates of unobserved clonotypes. For all TCRbeta clonotypes obtained by the gDNA method from several donors, generation probabilities were computed with OLGA. In its TCRdb copy, this immuneACCESS table keeps in-frame sequences only and misses some clones. Where compared with another copy, unresolved V genes explain less than half of these, and the others have no known cause. V, J and clone size are those of that table, while D and trimming were read from the DNA. This sample gives approximately 2.3 million clones in total; 90% to 95% of them show up just once. 0.39% of the sample goes to the ten largest clones.

A note on this clone: Its antigen target is currently unknown. Qualities for individual bases were not recorded, and no much larger clone is one base off.

Sequencing used naive CD4+ T cells from PBMCs. Taken with the paper, the label for cell subset or site translates to: CD45RA+ positively selected. The rearrangement joined TRBV5-1 to TRBJ2-1; TRBD2 aligns with 8 central bases. This receptor was obtained from a man between 18 and 35 years old in good health. Some clones in this sample may be carry-over from other donors' samples. The DNA is TGCGCCAGCAGCTTAAGCGGGAGAAACAATGAGCAGTTCTTC. This gives the protein CASSLSGRNNEQFF. The reference TRBV5-1 and TRBJ2-1 proteins fill in what lies around the CDR3, so the full variable domain reads KAGVTQTPRYLIKTRGQQVTLSCSPISGHRSVSWYQQTPGQGLQFLFEYFSETQRNKGNFPGRFSGRQFSNSRSEMNVSTLELGDSALYLCASSLSGRNNEQFFGPGTRLTVL.